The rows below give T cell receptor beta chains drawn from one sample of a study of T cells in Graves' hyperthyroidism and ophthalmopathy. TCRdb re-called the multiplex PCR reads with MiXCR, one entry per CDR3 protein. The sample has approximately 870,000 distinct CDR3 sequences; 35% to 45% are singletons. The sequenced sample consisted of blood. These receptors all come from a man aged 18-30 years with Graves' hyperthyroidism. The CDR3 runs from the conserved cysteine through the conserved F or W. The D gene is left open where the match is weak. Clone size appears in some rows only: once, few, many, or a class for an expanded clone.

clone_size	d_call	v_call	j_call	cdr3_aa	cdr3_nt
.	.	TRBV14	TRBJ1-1	CASSQEGGITEAFF	TGTGCCAGCAGCCAAGAGGGGGGAATCACTGAAGCTTTCTTT
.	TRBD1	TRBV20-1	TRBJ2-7	CSAGQVETYEQYF	TGCAGTGCTGGACAGGTGGAAACCTACGAGCAGTACTTC
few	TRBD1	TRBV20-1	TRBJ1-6	CSAFRDRGNSPLHF	TGCAGTGCTTTTCGGGACAGGGGTAATTCACCCCTCCACTTT
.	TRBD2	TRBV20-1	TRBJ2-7	CSARDHSGRSSYEQYF	TGCAGTGCTAGAGACCATAGCGGGAGGTCCTCCTACGAGCAGTACTTC
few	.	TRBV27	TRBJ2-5	CASSFTELETQYF	TGTGCCAGCAGTTTCACAGAACTCGAGACCCAGTACTTC
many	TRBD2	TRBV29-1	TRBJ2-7	CSPSSGSPEQYF	TGCAGCCCCTCCAGCGGGAGCCCCGAGCAGTACTTC
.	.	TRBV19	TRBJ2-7	CATHPDSYEQYF	TGTGCCACCCACCCGGACAGCTACGAGCAGTACTTC
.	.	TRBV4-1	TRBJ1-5	CASSRGEDNSQPQHF	TGCGCCAGCAGCCGCGGTGAGGACAATTCTCAGCCCCAGCATTTT
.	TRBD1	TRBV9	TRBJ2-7	CASSAAGTATYEQYF	TGTGCCAGCAGCGCCGCCGGGACAGCTACCTACGAGCAGTACTTC
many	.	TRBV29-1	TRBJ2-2	CSVEYGTPERANTGELFF	TGCAGCGTTGAATATGGGACTCCAGAACGCGCGAACACCGGGGAGCTGTTTTTT
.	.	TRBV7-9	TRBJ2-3	CASSFDGRGTQYF	TGTGCCAGCAGCTTCGACGGAAGGGGTACGCAGTATTTT
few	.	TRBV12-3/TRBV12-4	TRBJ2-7	CASRNTGQTYEQYF	TGTGCCAGCAGAAACACGGGACAAACCTACGAGCAGTACTTC
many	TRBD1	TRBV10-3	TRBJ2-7	CAISSEDRGYEQYF	TGTGCCATCAGTTCAGAGGACAGGGGATACGAGCAGTACTTC
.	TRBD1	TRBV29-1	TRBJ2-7	CSVSGTGGGEQYF	TGCAGCGTCTCCGGGACAGGGGGCGGAGAGCAGTACTTC
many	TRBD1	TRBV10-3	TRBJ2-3	CASGQGERDTQYF	TGTGCCTCCGGACAGGGAGAGAGAGATACGCAGTATTTT
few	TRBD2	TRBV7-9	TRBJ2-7	CASSSASGGTYEQYF	TGTGCCAGCAGCTCCGCTAGCGGAGGAACCTACGAGCAGTACTTC
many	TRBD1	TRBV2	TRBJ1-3	CASTVTGGSGNTIYF	TGTGCCAGCACCGTCACAGGGGGCTCTGGAAACACCATATATTTT
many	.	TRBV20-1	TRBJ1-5	CSARDPDSNQPQHF	TGCAGTGCCAGGGACCCTGATAGCAATCAGCCCCAGCATTTT
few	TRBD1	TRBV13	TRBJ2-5	CASSLWDRGGETQYF	TGTGCCAGCAGCTTGTGGGACAGGGGAGGTGAGACCCAGTACTTC
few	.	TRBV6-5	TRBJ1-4	CASSRTVNEKLFF	TGTGCCAGCAGCAGGACAGTGAATGAAAAACTGTTTTTT
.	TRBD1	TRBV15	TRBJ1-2	CATSRHGQGGNTF	TGTGCCACCAGCAGGCACGGACAGGGTGGAAACACCTTC
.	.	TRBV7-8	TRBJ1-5	CASSLASGTSNRPQHF	TGTGCCAGCAGCTTAGCCTCAGGGACGAGCAATCGGCCCCAGCATTTT
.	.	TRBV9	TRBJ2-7	CASSEGGDTYEQYF	TGTGCCAGCAGCGAAGGGGGTGACACCTACGAGCAGTACTTC
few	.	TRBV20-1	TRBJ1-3	CSAQNEAISGNTIYF	TGCAGTGCTCAGAACGAGGCTATCTCTGGAAACACCATATATTTT
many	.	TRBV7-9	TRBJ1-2	CASSATGLYGYTF	TGTGCCAGCAGCGCGACAGGCCTCTATGGCTACACCTTC
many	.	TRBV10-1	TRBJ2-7	CASSGSSTYYEQYF	TGCGCCAGCAGTGGAAGCAGCACCTACTACGAGCAGTACTTC